This is a list of T cell receptor beta chains from one sample in a study of blood T cell repertoires in COVID-19. The data were produced by immunoSEQ multiplex PCR, yet TCRdb's version contains in-frame clones alone and is incomplete. Here the sample spans about 100,000 clones, around 90% being singletons. Sequencing input: peripheral blood. These receptors all stem from a human donor in a cohort sampled during active COVID-19. The CDR3 runs from the conserved cysteine through the conserved F or W. A D gene is named only where the DNA matches it firmly. Clone size is shown for a subset of rows, as once, few, many or a class of expanded clone.

>TRBD2|TRBJ2-1|-|TRBV18
CASSPGLAGINEQFF
TGTGCCAGCTCACCGGGACTAGCGGGAATAAATGAGCAGTTCTTC
>-|TRBJ2-7|-|TRBV29-1
CSVESSYDEQYF
TGCAGCGTTGAGTCTAGCTACGACGAGCAGTACTTC
>-|TRBJ2-1|-|TRBV19
CASSILESYNEQFF
TGTGCCAGTAGTATACTAGAGTCCTACAATGAGCAGTTCTTC
>TRBD1|TRBJ2-7|-|TRBV7-9
CASTTGAAYEQYF
TGTGCCAGCACAACAGGGGCCGCCTACGAGCAGTACTTC
>TRBD1|TRBJ2-1|many|TRBV29-1
CSVATGEDYNEQFF
TGCAGCGTAGCGACAGGGGAGGACTACAATGAGCAGTTCTTC
>TRBD1|TRBJ2-6|-|TRBV28
CASRLTGSGANVLTF
TGTGCCAGCAGACTGACAGGGTCTGGGGCCAACGTCCTGACTTTC
>-|TRBJ2-7|-|TRBV5-1
CASSLADYEQYF
TGCGCCAGCAGCTTGGCAGACTACGAGCAGTACTTC
>-|TRBJ1-1|many|TRBV6-5
CASGLTANTEAFF
TGTGCCAGCGGGTTGACAGCGAACACTGAAGCTTTCTTT
>-|TRBJ2-5|-|TRBV7-2
CASSPTGRAEETQYF
TGTGCCAGCAGCCCCACGGGCAGGGCCGAAGAGACCCAGTACTTC
>-|TRBJ2-5|once|TRBV28
CASSLAGSMAETQYF
TGTGCCAGCAGTTTAGCAGGGTCAATGGCAGAGACCCAGTACTTC
>-|TRBJ1-3|-|TRBV28
CASSPPPGSGNTIYF
TGTGCCAGCAGTCCACCGCCCGGCTCTGGAAACACCATATATTTT
>-|TRBJ2-2|-|TRBV27
CASSYRVGGELFF
TGTGCCAGCAGTTACAGGGTTGGCGGGGAGCTGTTTTTT
>TRBD2|TRBJ2-5|-|TRBV7-3
CASSPLGTSGSETQYF
TGTGCCAGCAGCCCGCTCGGGACTAGCGGGAGCGAGACCCAGTACTTC
>-|TRBJ1-5|-|TRBV14
CASSRTDSNQPQHF
TGTGCCAGCAGCCGGACAGATAGCAATCAGCCCCAGCATTTT
>TRBD1|TRBJ1-1|few|TRBV5-1
CASSTDRGARNTEAFF
TGCGCCAGCAGCACGGACAGGGGTGCGCGGAACACTGAAGCTTTCTTT
>-|TRBJ2-5|few|TRBV12-3/TRBV12-4
CASSVRETQYF
TGTGCCAGCAGTGTTAGAGAGACCCAGTACTTC
>-|TRBJ2-7|-|TRBV7-8
CASTFPGLGYEQYF
TGTGCCAGCACCTTCCCGGGATTGGGGTATGAGCAGTACTTC
>-|TRBJ2-1|-|TRBV23-1
CASSPSLREGELYNEQFF
TGCGCCAGCAGCCCTAGTCTCCGGGAAGGAGAACTCTACAATGAGCAGTTCTTC
>-|TRBJ2-7|-|TRBV4-3
CASSQDMGGAFGQYF
TGCGCCAGCAGCCAAGATATGGGTGGGGCCTTTGGGCAGTACTTC
>-|TRBJ2-7|-|TRBV27
CASSLGSLDAYEQYF
TGTGCCAGCAGTTTAGGTTCGTTAGATGCCTACGAGCAGTACTTC
>TRBD2|TRBJ2-7|-|TRBV6-5
CASTTTSGSHEQYF
TGTGCCAGCACAACCACTAGCGGGAGCCACGAGCAGTACTTC
>TRBD2|TRBJ2-7|-|TRBV7-2
CASSLAAGDPYEQYF
TGTGCCAGCAGCTTAGCGGCGGGAGACCCCTACGAGCAGTACTTC
>TRBD1|TRBJ1-1|-|TRBV19
CASVEGQGVNTEAFF
TGTGCCAGTGTCGAGGGACAGGGGGTGAACACTGAAGCTTTCTTT
>-|TRBJ2-7|-|TRBV6-5
CASSYRDTSYEQYF
TGTGCCAGCAGTTACCGGGACACCTCCTACGAGCAGTACTTC
>-|TRBJ1-4|-|TRBV19
CASSSQGTTNEKLFF
TGTGCCAGTAGTAGCCAGGGGACGACTAATGAAAAACTGTTTTTT
>-|TRBJ1-2|once|TRBV5-6
CASSLESWGYTF
TGTGCCAGCAGCCTAGAGAGTTGGGGCTACACCTTC
>TRBD2|TRBJ2-7|-|TRBV27
CASRPGGGTSYEQYF
TGTGCCAGCAGGCCTGGGGGTGGGACTAGCTACGAGCAGTACTTC
>TRBD2|TRBJ2-1|-|TRBV29-1
CSVRTSGLTEQFF
TGCAGCGTTCGGACTAGCGGGTTGACTGAGCAGTTCTTC
>TRBD2|TRBJ2-7|-|TRBV28
CASIGLAGEQYF
TGTGCCAGCATCGGACTAGCAGGCGAGCAGTACTTC
>-|TRBJ1-5|-|TRBV28
CASSFTGMHQPQHF
TGTGCCAGCAGTTTCACAGGGATGCATCAGCCCCAGCATTTT
>-|TRBJ2-7|-|TRBV27
CASSPSGGFRYEQYF
TGTGCCAGCAGTCCCTCTGGGGGGTTCCGCTACGAGCAGTACTTC
>TRBD1|TRBJ1-2|once|TRBV19
CASRNRQGRNYGYTF
TGTGCCAGTAGGAATAGACAGGGGAGAAACTATGGCTACACCTTC
>-|TRBJ2-5|once|TRBV19
CASSKLGGLETQYF
TGTGCCAGTAGTAAGTTGGGTGGGCTTGAGACCCAGTACTTC
>TRBD1|TRBJ1-2|once|TRBV5-1
CASSLGLQGLYYGYTF
TGCGCCAGCAGCTTGGGTTTACAGGGGTTGTACTATGGCTACACCTTC
>TRBD1|TRBJ1-2|few|TRBV6-5
CASRTGQGGYGYTF
TGTGCCAGCAGGACGGGACAGGGAGGCTATGGCTACACCTTC
>-|TRBJ2-3|-|TRBV29-1
CSVPGADTQYF
TGCAGCGTTCCAGGGGCAGATACGCAGTATTTT
>TRBD2|TRBJ2-3|-|TRBV7-7
CASSLRPSGGPTDTQYF
TGTGCCAGCAGCTTACGACCTAGCGGCGGACCCACAGATACGCAGTATTTT
>TRBD2|TRBJ2-5|-|TRBV6-2/TRBV6-3
CASSPYGLAGAETQYF
TGTGCCAGCAGTCCCTACGGACTAGCGGGAGCAGAGACCCAGTACTTC
>TRBD1|TRBJ2-7|-|TRBV6-2/TRBV6-3
CASSYYGQGFIDEQYF
TGTGCCAGCAGTTACTACGGACAGGGTTTTATCGACGAGCAGTACTTC
>TRBD2|TRBJ2-7|-|TRBV28
CASSLVGGRAPYEQYF
TGTGCCAGCAGTTTAGTAGGTGGGAGGGCTCCCTACGAGCAGTACTTC
>TRBD1|TRBJ2-1|-|TRBV6-1
CASSEMGQESNEQFF
TGTGCCAGCAGTGAAATGGGACAGGAGTCCAATGAGCAGTTCTTC
>TRBD1|TRBJ1-1|-|TRBV6-2/TRBV6-3
CASSSGQGFATEAFF
TGTGCCAGCAGTTCGGGACAGGGTTTCGCCACTGAAGCTTTCTTT
>-|TRBJ2-3|-|TRBV5-1
CASSLDSRQDTQYF
TGCGCCAGCAGCTTGGATAGCCGTCAAGATACGCAGTATTTT
>TRBD2|TRBJ2-1|once|TRBV9
CASSVSGGSYNEQFF
TGTGCCAGCAGCGTGAGCGGGGGATCCTACAATGAGCAGTTCTTC